The rows below give T cell receptor beta chains drawn from one sample of a study of beta chain features in type 1 diabetes. Clones were read by immunoSEQ multiplex PCR, and TCRdb kept only the in-frame ones, dropping some. The sample contains around 240,000 clones, roughly 9.6% of which appear only once. Sequencing was done on a sample of naive CD4+ T cells from blood. The receptor source for this set is a woman aged 18-29 years in good health. Both conserved end residues are part of each CDR3. The order of the fields is J gene, V gene, D gene, clone size, CDR3 protein, CDR3 DNA. D genes are given only for firm matches. Size tells how often a clone was seen (once, few, many) or the class of an expanded clone, and some rows leave it out.

j_call: TRBJ1-1; v_call: TRBV5-1; d_call: .; clone_size: few; cdr3_aa: CASSLSREGTEAFF; cdr3_nt: TGCGCCAGCAGCTTGAGCAGGGAGGGCACTGAAGCTTTCTTT
j_call: TRBJ2-7; v_call: TRBV5-1; d_call: TRBD2; clone_size: .; cdr3_aa: CASSSHKRLAGYEQYF; cdr3_nt: TGCGCCAGCAGCTCCCACAAAAGACTAGCGGGCTACGAGCAGTACTTC
j_call: TRBJ2-1; v_call: TRBV5-4; d_call: .; clone_size: .; cdr3_aa: CASSLLDGDNEQFF; cdr3_nt: TGTGCCAGCAGCCTCCTAGACGGGGACAATGAGCAGTTCTTC
j_call: TRBJ2-7; v_call: TRBV25-1; d_call: TRBD1; clone_size: few; cdr3_aa: CASSESGTGWEQYF; cdr3_nt: TGTGCCAGCAGTGAATCCGGGACAGGTTGGGAGCAGTACTTC
j_call: TRBJ2-1; v_call: TRBV4-2; d_call: .; clone_size: few; cdr3_aa: CASSQVTGGRYNEQFF; cdr3_nt: TGTGCCAGCAGCCAAGTCACGGGGGGCCGCTACAATGAGCAGTTCTTC
j_call: TRBJ1-5; v_call: TRBV6-1; d_call: .; clone_size: few; cdr3_aa: CASRDSNQPQHF; cdr3_nt: TGTGCCAGCAGGGACTCAAATCAGCCCCAGCATTTT
j_call: TRBJ1-1; v_call: TRBV28; d_call: .; clone_size: .; cdr3_aa: CASSFRTSGGYKAEAFF; cdr3_nt: TGTGCCAGCAGTTTTCGAACTTCGGGAGGGTACAAGGCTGAAGCTTTCTTT
j_call: TRBJ2-1; v_call: TRBV18; d_call: TRBD2; clone_size: few; cdr3_aa: CASSPATSGKYNEQFF; cdr3_nt: TGTGCCAGCTCACCAGCGACTAGCGGGAAATACAATGAGCAGTTCTTC
j_call: TRBJ2-5; v_call: TRBV6-1; d_call: TRBD1; clone_size: .; cdr3_aa: CASSESPGQGFGEQYF; cdr3_nt: TGTGCCAGCAGTGAAAGTCCTGGACAGGGGTTCGGTGAGCAGTACTTC
j_call: TRBJ2-2; v_call: TRBV6-1; d_call: TRBD1; clone_size: .; cdr3_aa: CASRNRGTGELFF; cdr3_nt: TGTGCCAGCAGAAACAGGGGAACCGGGGAGCTGTTTTTT
j_call: TRBJ2-7; v_call: TRBV21-1; d_call: .; clone_size: few; cdr3_aa: CASSTTGKKVYEQYF; cdr3_nt: TGTGCCAGCAGCACCACAGGGAAGAAGGTCTACGAGCAGTACTTC
j_call: TRBJ2-1; v_call: TRBV5-1; d_call: TRBD2; clone_size: .; cdr3_aa: CASSWGLAGGLSYNEQFF; cdr3_nt: TGCGCCAGCAGCTGGGGACTAGCGGGAGGATTATCCTACAATGAGCAGTTCTTC
j_call: TRBJ1-5; v_call: TRBV30; d_call: .; clone_size: few; cdr3_aa: CAWSPDSPNQPQHF; cdr3_nt: TGTGCCTGGAGTCCCGACAGTCCTAATCAGCCCCAGCATTTT
j_call: TRBJ2-5; v_call: TRBV2; d_call: .; clone_size: .; cdr3_aa: CASRDIQETQYF; cdr3_nt: TGTGCCAGCCGGGACATACAAGAGACCCAGTACTTC
j_call: TRBJ1-5; v_call: TRBV30; d_call: .; clone_size: few; cdr3_aa: CAWSRQRTIQPQHF; cdr3_nt: TGTGCCTGGAGTCGGCAGCGGACCATTCAGCCCCAGCATTTT
j_call: TRBJ2-5; v_call: TRBV5-8; d_call: .; clone_size: .; cdr3_aa: CASSRARETQYF; cdr3_nt: TGTGCCAGCAGCCGCGCCCGAGAGACCCAGTACTTC
j_call: TRBJ2-1; v_call: TRBV7-2; d_call: .; clone_size: few; cdr3_aa: CASSLGRDSSYNEQFF; cdr3_nt: TGTGCCAGCAGCTTAGGTCGGGACTCCTCCTACAATGAGCAGTTCTTC
j_call: TRBJ2-7; v_call: TRBV25-1; d_call: TRBD2; clone_size: few; cdr3_aa: CASSELGGETYEQYF; cdr3_nt: TGTGCCAGCAGTGAATTGGGGGGGGAAACCTACGAGCAGTACTTC
j_call: TRBJ2-5; v_call: TRBV27; d_call: TRBD1; clone_size: few; cdr3_aa: CASSFWETGRETQYF; cdr3_nt: TGTGCCAGCAGTTTTTGGGAGACAGGGAGAGAGACCCAGTACTTC
j_call: TRBJ1-6; v_call: TRBV30; d_call: .; clone_size: .; cdr3_aa: CAWGRGSYNSPLHF; cdr3_nt: TGTGCCTGGGGCAGGGGTTCCTATAATTCACCCCTCCACTTT
j_call: TRBJ1-5; v_call: TRBV9; d_call: .; clone_size: .; cdr3_aa: CASSVGSRQPQHF; cdr3_nt: TGTGCCAGCAGCGTCGGGTCCCGGCAGCCCCAGCATTTT
j_call: TRBJ1-1; v_call: TRBV5-6; d_call: TRBD1; clone_size: few; cdr3_aa: CASSLDYGTGGDAFF; cdr3_nt: TGTGCCAGCAGCTTGGATTACGGGACAGGGGGCGATGCTTTCTTT
j_call: TRBJ2-1; v_call: TRBV6-5; d_call: TRBD2; clone_size: .; cdr3_aa: CASSPTSGGYNEQFF; cdr3_nt: TGTGCCAGCAGCCCGACTAGCGGGGGGTACAATGAGCAGTTCTTC
j_call: TRBJ1-5; v_call: TRBV6-1; d_call: TRBD1; clone_size: .; cdr3_aa: CASSVLTGGNQPQHF; cdr3_nt: TGTGCCAGCAGTGTCCTGACAGGGGGCAATCAGCCCCAGCATTTT
j_call: TRBJ1-6; v_call: TRBV5-1; d_call: TRBD1; clone_size: .; cdr3_aa: CASRGQGKSPLHF; cdr3_nt: TGCGCCAGTCGGGGACAGGGAAAATCACCCCTCCACTTT
j_call: TRBJ2-3; v_call: TRBV30; d_call: .; clone_size: .; cdr3_aa: CAWRAMSTDTQYF; cdr3_nt: TGTGCCTGGAGAGCGATGAGCACAGATACGCAGTATTTT
j_call: TRBJ1-2; v_call: TRBV6-1; d_call: .; clone_size: few; cdr3_aa: CASSPTGDYGYTF; cdr3_nt: TGTGCCAGCAGTCCGACAGGTGACTATGGCTACACCTTC
j_call: TRBJ2-1; v_call: TRBV30; d_call: TRBD2; clone_size: few; cdr3_aa: CAWSELAGDNEQFF; cdr3_nt: TGTGCCTGGAGTGAACTAGCGGGAGATAATGAGCAGTTCTTC
j_call: TRBJ2-1; v_call: TRBV5-1; d_call: TRBD2; clone_size: .; cdr3_aa: CASSSAGGDNEQFF; cdr3_nt: TGCGCCAGCAGCTCAGCGGGAGGGGACAATGAGCAGTTCTTC
j_call: TRBJ2-3; v_call: TRBV19; d_call: .; clone_size: .; cdr3_aa: CASSKLDTQYF; cdr3_nt: TGTGCCAGTAGTAAGCTGGATACGCAGTATTTT
j_call: TRBJ1-1; v_call: TRBV7-9; d_call: .; clone_size: few; cdr3_aa: CASSLLQSGTEAFF; cdr3_nt: TGTGCCAGCAGCCTCTTACAGAGTGGCACTGAAGCTTTCTTT
j_call: TRBJ2-1; v_call: TRBV6-6; d_call: TRBD2; clone_size: .; cdr3_aa: CASSGLQEQFF; cdr3_nt: TGTGCCAGCTCGGGACTACAGGAGCAGTTCTTC
j_call: TRBJ2-7; v_call: TRBV29-1; d_call: .; clone_size: few; cdr3_aa: CSDNSTYEQYF; cdr3_nt: TGCAGCGACAACAGTACCTACGAGCAGTACTTC
j_call: TRBJ1-1; v_call: TRBV5-1; d_call: TRBD1; clone_size: .; cdr3_aa: CASRGTGALMNTEAFF; cdr3_nt: TGCGCCAGCAGGGGGACAGGGGCTTTAATGAACACTGAAGCTTTCTTT
j_call: TRBJ2-1; v_call: TRBV5-4; d_call: .; clone_size: few; cdr3_aa: CASSLRGGTYNEQFF; cdr3_nt: TGTGCCAGCAGCTTGAGGGGGGGTACGTACAATGAGCAGTTCTTC
j_call: TRBJ1-2; v_call: TRBV5-1; d_call: .; clone_size: .; cdr3_aa: CASSPTGSAYGYTF; cdr3_nt: TGCGCCAGCAGCCCCACAGGGTCAGCTTATGGCTACACCTTC
j_call: TRBJ1-2; v_call: TRBV5-4; d_call: .; clone_size: few; cdr3_aa: CASSAPGHNGYTF; cdr3_nt: TGTGCCAGCAGCGCCCCGGGACACAATGGCTACACCTTC
j_call: TRBJ1-5; v_call: TRBV2; d_call: .; clone_size: few; cdr3_aa: CASTRAGRPQHF; cdr3_nt: TGTGCCAGCACGCGCGCCGGTCGGCCCCAGCATTTT
j_call: TRBJ2-1; v_call: TRBV5-1; d_call: .; clone_size: few; cdr3_aa: CASSLEAGTTSGEQFF; cdr3_nt: TGCGCCAGCAGCTTGGAAGCCGGGACAACCTCGGGGGAGCAGTTCTTC
j_call: TRBJ1-6; v_call: TRBV2; d_call: .; clone_size: .; cdr3_aa: CASTERGRDDSPLHF; cdr3_nt: TGTGCCAGCACTGAGCGTGGCAGGGATGATTCACCCCTCCACTTT
j_call: TRBJ2-3; v_call: TRBV6-1; d_call: .; clone_size: .; cdr3_aa: CASSVTVTDTQYF; cdr3_nt: TGTGCCAGCAGTGTCACAGTGACAGATACGCAGTATTTT
j_call: TRBJ1-5; v_call: TRBV19; d_call: TRBD1; clone_size: few; cdr3_aa: CASSVRDRGNQPQHF; cdr3_nt: TGTGCCAGTAGTGTCCGGGACAGGGGGAATCAGCCCCAGCATTTT
j_call: TRBJ2-7; v_call: TRBV18; d_call: TRBD2; clone_size: few; cdr3_aa: CASSPLGLAGGPREQYF; cdr3_nt: TGTGCCAGCTCACCACTGGGCCTAGCGGGGGGGCCCCGGGAGCAGTACTTC
j_call: TRBJ2-7; v_call: TRBV7-9; d_call: .; clone_size: .; cdr3_aa: CASSYLSSYEQYF; cdr3_nt: TGTGCCAGCAGCTACCTGAGCTCCTACGAGCAGTACTTC
j_call: TRBJ1-2; v_call: TRBV6-6; d_call: .; clone_size: few; cdr3_aa: CASRDRETNYGYTF; cdr3_nt: TGTGCCAGCAGGGACAGAGAGACTAACTATGGCTACACCTTC
j_call: TRBJ1-5; v_call: TRBV30; d_call: .; clone_size: .; cdr3_aa: CAWSVRQSLRQPQHF; cdr3_nt: TGTGCCTGGAGTGTAAGGCAGTCCTTGAGGCAGCCCCAGCATTTT
j_call: TRBJ1-4; v_call: TRBV30; d_call: .; clone_size: few; cdr3_aa: CAWSPLQAWDEKLFF; cdr3_nt: TGTGCCTGGAGCCCATTACAGGCCTGGGATGAAAAACTGTTTTTT
j_call: TRBJ2-1; v_call: TRBV6-5; d_call: .; clone_size: few; cdr3_aa: CASKTSGTMTQFF; cdr3_nt: TGTGCCAGCAAAACAAGTGGGACAATGACGCAGTTCTTC
j_call: TRBJ2-3; v_call: TRBV7-2; d_call: TRBD1; clone_size: .; cdr3_aa: CASSTFLGTGVDTQYF; cdr3_nt: TGTGCCAGCAGCACGTTCTTAGGGACAGGGGTGGATACGCAGTATTTT
j_call: TRBJ2-7; v_call: TRBV18; d_call: .; clone_size: few; cdr3_aa: CASSPLDSYEQYF; cdr3_nt: TGTGCCAGCTCACCACTTGACAGCTACGAGCAGTACTTC
j_call: TRBJ1-5; v_call: TRBV19; d_call: .; clone_size: .; cdr3_aa: CASSIYRQGLNQPQHF; cdr3_nt: TGTGCCAGTAGTATATATCGGCAGGGCCTCAATCAGCCCCAGCATTTT
j_call: TRBJ2-1; v_call: TRBV11-2; d_call: .; clone_size: few; cdr3_aa: CASTNTSTINEQFF; cdr3_nt: TGTGCCAGCACCAACACTAGCACCATTAATGAGCAGTTCTTC
j_call: TRBJ2-3; v_call: TRBV5-1; d_call: .; clone_size: .; cdr3_aa: CASNPLGAADTQYF; cdr3_nt: TGCGCCAGCAACCCCCTTGGAGCGGCAGATACGCAGTATTTT
j_call: TRBJ1-1; v_call: TRBV14; d_call: TRBD1; clone_size: .; cdr3_aa: CASSQRGGDRVTEAFF; cdr3_nt: TGTGCCAGCAGCCAAAGAGGAGGGGACAGGGTCACTGAAGCTTTCTTT
j_call: TRBJ2-3; v_call: TRBV12-5; d_call: .; clone_size: few; cdr3_aa: CASGFYVARTDTQYF; cdr3_nt: TGTGCTAGTGGTTTTTACGTCGCGAGGACAGATACGCAGTATTTT